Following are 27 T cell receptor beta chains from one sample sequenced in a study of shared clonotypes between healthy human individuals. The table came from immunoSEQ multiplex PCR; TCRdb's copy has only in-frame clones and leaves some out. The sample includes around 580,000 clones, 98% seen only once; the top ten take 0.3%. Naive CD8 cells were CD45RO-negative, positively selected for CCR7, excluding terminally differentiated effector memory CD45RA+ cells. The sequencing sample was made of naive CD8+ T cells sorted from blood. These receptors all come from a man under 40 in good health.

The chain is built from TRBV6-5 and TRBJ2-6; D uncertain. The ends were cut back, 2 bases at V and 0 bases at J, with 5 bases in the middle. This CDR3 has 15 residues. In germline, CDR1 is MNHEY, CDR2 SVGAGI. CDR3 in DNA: TGTGCCAGCAGTTACCCCACCTCTGGGGCCAACGTCCTGACTTTC. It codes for CASSYPTSGANVLTF.

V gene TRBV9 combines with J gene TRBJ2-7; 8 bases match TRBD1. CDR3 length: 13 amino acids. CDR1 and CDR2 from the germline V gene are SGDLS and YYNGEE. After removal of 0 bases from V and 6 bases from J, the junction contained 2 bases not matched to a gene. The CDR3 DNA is TGTGCCAGCAGCGTAGCAGGGGGCCCCGAGCAGTACTTC. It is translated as CASSVAGGPEQYF.

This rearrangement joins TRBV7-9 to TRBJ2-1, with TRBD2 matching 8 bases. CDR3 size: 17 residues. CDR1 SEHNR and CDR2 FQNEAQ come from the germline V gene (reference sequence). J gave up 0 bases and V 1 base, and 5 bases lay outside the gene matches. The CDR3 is CASSLVGLVTSYNEQFF. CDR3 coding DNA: TGTGCCAGCAGCTTAGTGGGACTAGTGACCTCCTACAATGAGCAGTTCTTC.

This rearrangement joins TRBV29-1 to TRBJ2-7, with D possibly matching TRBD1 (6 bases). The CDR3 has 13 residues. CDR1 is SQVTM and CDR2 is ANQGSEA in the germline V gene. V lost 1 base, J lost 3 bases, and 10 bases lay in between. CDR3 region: CSVEVQGSYEQYF. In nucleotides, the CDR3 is TGCAGCGTTGAAGTACAGGGTAGCTACGAGCAGTACTTC.

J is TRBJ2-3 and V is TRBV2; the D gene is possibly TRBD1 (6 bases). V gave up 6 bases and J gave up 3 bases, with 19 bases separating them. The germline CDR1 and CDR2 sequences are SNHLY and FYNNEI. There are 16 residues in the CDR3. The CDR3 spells CASSPGQLHMTDTQYF. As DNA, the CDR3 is TGTGCCAGCAGCCCCGGACAGCTCCACATGACAGATACGCAGTATTTT.

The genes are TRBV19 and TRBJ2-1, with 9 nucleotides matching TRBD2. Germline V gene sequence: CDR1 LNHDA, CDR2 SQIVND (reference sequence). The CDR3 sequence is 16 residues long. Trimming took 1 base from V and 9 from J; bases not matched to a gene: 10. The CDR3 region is CASSIVGAGGMVEQFF. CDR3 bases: TGTGCCAGTAGTATAGTAGGGGCGGGAGGGATGGTTGAGCAGTTCTTC.

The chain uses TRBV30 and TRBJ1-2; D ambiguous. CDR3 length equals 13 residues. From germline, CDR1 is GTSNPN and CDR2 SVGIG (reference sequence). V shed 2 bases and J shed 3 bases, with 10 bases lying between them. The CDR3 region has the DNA TGTGCCTGGAGTCATTCCGGGGACTATGGCTACACCTTC. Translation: CAWSHSGDYGYTF.

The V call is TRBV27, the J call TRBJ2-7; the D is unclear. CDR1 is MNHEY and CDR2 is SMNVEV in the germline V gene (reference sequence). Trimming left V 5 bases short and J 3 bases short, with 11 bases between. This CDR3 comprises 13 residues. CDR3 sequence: CASSQFEGYEQYF. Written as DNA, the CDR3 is TGTGCCAGCAGTCAGTTCGAAGGCTACGAGCAGTACTTC.

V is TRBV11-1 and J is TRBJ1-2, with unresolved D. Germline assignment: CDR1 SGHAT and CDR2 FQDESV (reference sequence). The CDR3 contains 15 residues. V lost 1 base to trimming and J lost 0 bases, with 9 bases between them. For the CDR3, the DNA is TGTGCCAGCAGCTTAGTCGGGGAATCTAACTATGGCTACACCTTC. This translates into CASSLVGESNYGYTF.

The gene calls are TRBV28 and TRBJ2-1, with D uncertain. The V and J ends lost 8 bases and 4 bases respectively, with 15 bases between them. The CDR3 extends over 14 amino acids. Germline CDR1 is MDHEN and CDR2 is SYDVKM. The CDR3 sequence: CASGRWSQYNEQFF. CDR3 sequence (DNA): TGTGCCAGCGGGCGGTGGAGTCAATACAATGAGCAGTTCTTC. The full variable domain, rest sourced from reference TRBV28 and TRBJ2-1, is DVKVTQSSRYLVKRTGEKVFLECVQDMDHENMFWYRQDPGLGLRLIYFSYDVKMKEKGDIPEGYSVSREKKERFSLILESASTNQTSMYLCASGRWSQYNEQFFGPGTRLTVL.

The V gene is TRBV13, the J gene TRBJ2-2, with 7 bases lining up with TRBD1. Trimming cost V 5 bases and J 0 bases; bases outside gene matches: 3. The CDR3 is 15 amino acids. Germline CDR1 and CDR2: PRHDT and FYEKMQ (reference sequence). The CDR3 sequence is CASSPGTANTGELFF. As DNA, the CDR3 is TGTGCCAGCAGCCCAGGGACAGCGAACACCGGGGAGCTGTTTTTT. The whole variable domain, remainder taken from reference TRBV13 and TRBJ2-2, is AAGVIQSPRHLIKEKRETATLKCYPIPRHDTVYWYQQGPGQDPQFLISFYEKMQSDKGSIPDRFSAQQFSDYHSELNMSSLELGDSALYFCASSPGTANTGELFFGEGSRLTVL.

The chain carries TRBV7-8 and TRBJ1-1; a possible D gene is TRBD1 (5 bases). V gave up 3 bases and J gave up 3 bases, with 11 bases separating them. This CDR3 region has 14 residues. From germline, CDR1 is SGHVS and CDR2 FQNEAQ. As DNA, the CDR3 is TGTGCCAGCAGCTTCGTGGGGCGGGACACTGAAGCTTTCTTT. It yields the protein CASSFVGRDTEAFF.

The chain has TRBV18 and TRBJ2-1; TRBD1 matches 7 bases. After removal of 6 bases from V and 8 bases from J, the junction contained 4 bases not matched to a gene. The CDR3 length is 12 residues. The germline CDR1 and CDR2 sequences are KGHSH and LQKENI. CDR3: CASSPTGDEQFF. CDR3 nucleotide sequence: TGTGCCAGCTCCCCCACAGGGGATGAGCAGTTCTTC.

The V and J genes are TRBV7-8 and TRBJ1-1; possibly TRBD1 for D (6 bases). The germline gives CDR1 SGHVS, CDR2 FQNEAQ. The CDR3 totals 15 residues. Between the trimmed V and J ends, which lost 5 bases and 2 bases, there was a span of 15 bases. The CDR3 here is CASSALQGLNTEAFF. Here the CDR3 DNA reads TGTGCCAGCAGCGCATTACAGGGATTAAACACTGAAGCTTTCTTT.

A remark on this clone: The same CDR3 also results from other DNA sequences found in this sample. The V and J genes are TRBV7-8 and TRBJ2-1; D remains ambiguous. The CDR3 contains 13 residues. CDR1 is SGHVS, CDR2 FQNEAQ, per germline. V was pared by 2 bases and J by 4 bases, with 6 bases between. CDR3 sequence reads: CASSLSSYNEQFF. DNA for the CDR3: TGTGCCAGCAGCTTATCCTCATACAATGAGCAGTTCTTC.

In DNA, the CDR3 is TGTGCCAGCAGCGTAGGAGGGGCTCTAGCGGGAGGGCCGGGAGAGACCCAGTACTTC. Amino acids: CASSVGGALAGGPGETQYF. The chain recombines TRBV9 with TRBJ2-5; the match to TRBD2 covers 12 bases. With 0 bases clipped from V and 4 bases from J, the junction kept 13 bases outside the gene matches. The CDR3 is 19 amino acids. Germline values: CDR1 SGDLS, CDR2 YYNGEE. Using reference TRBV9 and TRBJ2-5 for the parts outside the CDR3, the full variable domain is DSGVTQTPKHLITATGQRVTLRCSPRSGDLSVYWYQQSLDQGLQFLIQYYNGEERAKGNILERFSAQQFPDLHSELNLSSLELGDSALYFCASSVGGALAGGPGETQYFGPGTRLLVL.

This CDR3 is CASWGNRESYEQYF. The CDR3 DNA reads TGTGCCAGCTGGGGGAACAGGGAATCCTACGAGCAGTACTTC. The V and J genes are TRBV28 and TRBJ2-7; TRBD1 is a possible D gene (6 bases). Germline V gene lookup returns CDR1 MDHEN and CDR2 SYDVKM. V gave up 8 bases and J gave up 1 base, with 15 bases separating them. The CDR3 has 14 amino acids.

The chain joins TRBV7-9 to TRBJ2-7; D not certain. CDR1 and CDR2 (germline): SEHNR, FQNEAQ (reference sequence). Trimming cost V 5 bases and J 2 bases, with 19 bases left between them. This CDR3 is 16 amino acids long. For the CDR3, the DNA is TGTGCCAGCAGCGAAAATGTTGGACGCCTGACCTACGAGCAGTACTTC. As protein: CASSENVGRLTYEQYF.

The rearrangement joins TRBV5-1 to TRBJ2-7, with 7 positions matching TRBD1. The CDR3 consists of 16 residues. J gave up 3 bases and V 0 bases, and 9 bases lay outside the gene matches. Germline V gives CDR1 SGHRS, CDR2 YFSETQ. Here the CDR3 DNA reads TGCGCCAGCAGCTTGGGAATGGGACAGTACCTCTACGAGCAGTACTTC. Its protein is CASSLGMGQYLYEQYF.

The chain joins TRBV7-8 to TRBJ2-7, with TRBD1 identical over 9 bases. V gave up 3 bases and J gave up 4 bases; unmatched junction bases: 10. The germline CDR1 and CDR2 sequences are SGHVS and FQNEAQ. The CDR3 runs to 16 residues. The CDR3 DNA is TGTGCCAGCAGCTTCGGGGCCTCACAGGGGGCTTACGAGCAGTACTTC. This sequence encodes CASSFGASQGAYEQYF.

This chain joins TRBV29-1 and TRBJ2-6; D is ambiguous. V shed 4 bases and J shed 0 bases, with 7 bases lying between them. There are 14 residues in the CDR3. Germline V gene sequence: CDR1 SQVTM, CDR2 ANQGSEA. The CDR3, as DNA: TGCAGCGTTGGGGCTAGCTCTGGGGCCAACGTCCTGACTTTC. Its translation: CSVGASSGANVLTF. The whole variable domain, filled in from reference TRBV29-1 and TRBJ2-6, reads SAVISQKPSRDICQRGTSLTIQCQVDSQVTMMFWYRQQPGQSLTLIATANQGSEATYESGFVIDKFPISRPNLTFSTLTVSNMSPEDSSIYLCSVGASSGANVLTFGAGSRLTVL.

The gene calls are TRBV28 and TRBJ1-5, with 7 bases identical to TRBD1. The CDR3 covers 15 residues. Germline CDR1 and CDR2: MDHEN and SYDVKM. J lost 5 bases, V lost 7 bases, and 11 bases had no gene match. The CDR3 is CASNVVQGVHQPQHF. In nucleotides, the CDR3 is TGTGCCAGCAACGTAGTCCAGGGGGTGCATCAGCCCCAGCATTTT.

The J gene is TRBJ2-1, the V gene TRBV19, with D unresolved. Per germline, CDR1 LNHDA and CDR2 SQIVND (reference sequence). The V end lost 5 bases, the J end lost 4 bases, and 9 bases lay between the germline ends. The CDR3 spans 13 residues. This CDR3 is CASSDVGYNEQFF. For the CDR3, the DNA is TGTGCCAGTAGTGATGTAGGATACAATGAGCAGTTCTTC.

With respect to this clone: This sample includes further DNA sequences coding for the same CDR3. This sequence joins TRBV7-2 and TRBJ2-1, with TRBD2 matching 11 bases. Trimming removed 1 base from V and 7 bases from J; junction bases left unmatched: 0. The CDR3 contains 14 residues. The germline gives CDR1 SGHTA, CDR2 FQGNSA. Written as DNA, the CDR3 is TGTGCCAGCAGCTTAGGGACTAGCGGGAATGAGCAGTTCTTC. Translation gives CASSLGTSGNEQFF.

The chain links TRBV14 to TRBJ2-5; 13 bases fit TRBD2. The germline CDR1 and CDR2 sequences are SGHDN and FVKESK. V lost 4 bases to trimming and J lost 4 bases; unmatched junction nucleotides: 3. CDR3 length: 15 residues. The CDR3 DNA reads TGTGCCAGCAGCCTAGGACTAGCGGGAGTAGAGACCCAGTACTTC. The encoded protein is CASSLGLAGVETQYF.

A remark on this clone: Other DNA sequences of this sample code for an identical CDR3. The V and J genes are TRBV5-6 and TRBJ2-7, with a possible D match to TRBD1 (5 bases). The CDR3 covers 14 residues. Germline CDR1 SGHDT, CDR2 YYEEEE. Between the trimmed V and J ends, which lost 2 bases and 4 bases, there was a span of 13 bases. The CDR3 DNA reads TGTGCCAGCAGCTTTGGAACAGGTGGTTACGAGCAGTACTTC. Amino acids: CASSFGTGGYEQYF.

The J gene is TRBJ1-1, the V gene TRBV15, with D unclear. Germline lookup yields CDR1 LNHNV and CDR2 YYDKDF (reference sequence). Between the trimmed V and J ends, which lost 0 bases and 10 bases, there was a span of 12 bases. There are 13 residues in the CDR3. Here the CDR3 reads CATSRDNTPGAFF. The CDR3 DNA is TGTGCCACCAGCAGAGATAATACCCCAGGAGCTTTCTTT.